One and the same sample provided the 28 T cell receptor beta chains below, sequenced in a study of shared clonotypes between healthy human individuals. Profiled with immunoSEQ multiplex PCR; TCRdb holds only in-frame clones, not every one. The repertoire holds about 2.1 million clones, with about 94% as singletons. Selected positively for CCR7 and CD45RO-negative, naive CD8 cells excluded terminally differentiated effector memory CD45RA+ cells. The sequenced sample consisted of naive CD8+ T cells from PBMCs. The receptors stem from a man aged 18 to 29 in good health. Some clones in this sample may be carry-over from other donors' samples.

The chain joins TRBV14 to TRBJ2-2; D ambiguous. This CDR3 region has 14 residues. Trimming removed 5 bases from V and 3 bases from J, with 10 bases in between. Germline CDR1 reads SGHDN; CDR2 reads FVKESK. This chain's CDR3 is CASSTHLYTGELFF. The CDR3 DNA is TGTGCCAGCAGCACTCACCTTTACACCGGGGAGCTGTTTTTT.

The chain couples TRBV15 to TRBJ2-7; D remains unclear. Germline CDR1 LNHNV, CDR2 YYDKDF (reference sequence). Trimming removed 2 bases from V and 3 bases from J, with 14 bases in between. The CDR3 has 15 amino acids. CDR3 protein: CATSRLTNPLYEQYF. The CDR3 coding sequence is TGTGCCACCAGCAGACTTACTAATCCCCTCTACGAGCAGTACTTC.

The rearrangement links TRBV18 to TRBJ2-1, with a weak D call TRBD2 (6 bases). Germline CDR1 reads KGHSH; CDR2 reads LQKENI. The V gene lost 0 bases and the J gene lost 7 bases, with 10 bases spanning the gap. The CDR3 is 14 amino acids. The CDR3 coding sequence is TGTGCCAGCTCACCACCCACGGGACTTAATGAGCAGTTCTTC. It codes for CASSPPTGLNEQFF.

The CDR3 DNA sequence: TGTGCCAGCAGCCTCGGACAGGGGGAATGGAACACTGAAGCTTTCTTT. Amino acid sequence: CASSLGQGEWNTEAFF. The chain uses TRBV7-9 and TRBJ1-1; TRBD1 matches 10 bases. The V and J ends lost 5 bases and 1 base, in that order; junction bases with no gene match: 7. This CDR3 spans 16 amino acids. The germline V gene encodes CDR1 SEHNR and CDR2 FQNEAQ (reference sequence).

The chain carries TRBV5-6 and TRBJ2-7; 9 bases match TRBD2. The CDR3 sequence is 15 residues long. From germline, CDR1 is SGHDT and CDR2 YYEEEE. Trimming took 0 bases from V and 5 from J; bases not matched to a gene: 6. DNA of the CDR3: TGTGCCAGCAGCTTGGCCGGCGGGAGGGGACACGAGCAGTACTTC. Translated, it gives CASSLAGGRGHEQYF.

The J gene is TRBJ1-1, the V gene TRBV9; TRBD1 might be the D (5 bases). With 4 bases removed from V and 6 bases from J, the gap between germline ends came to 19 bases. The CDR3 sequence is 15 residues long. Germline loops: CDR1 SGDLS, CDR2 YYNGEE. CDR3 sequence reads: CASSLLGVADPEAFF. CDR3 bases: TGTGCCAGCAGCCTCCTGGGGGTCGCCGACCCTGAAGCTTTCTTT.

The chain employs TRBV4-2 and TRBJ1-4; D not resolved. Trimming stripped 4 bases from V and 0 bases from J, with 12 bases between. Germline V gives CDR1 LGHNA, CDR2 YNFKEQ. The CDR3 sequence is 16 residues long. CDR3 loop: CASSLGAVATNEKLFF. CDR3 DNA: TGTGCCAGCAGCCTTGGCGCGGTTGCAACTAATGAAAAACTGTTTTTT.

Remarks on this clone: Other DNA sequences from this sample encode an identical CDR3 as well. The DNA of the CDR3 is TGTGCCAGCAGTTTAGTTCAGGGATCGGATACGCAGTATTTT. Translating it yields CASSLVQGSDTQYF. V is TRBV28 and J is TRBJ2-3, with TRBD1 as a possible D gene (5 bases). Germline lookup yields CDR1 MDHEN and CDR2 SYDVKM. This CDR3 region has 14 residues. V was shortened by 2 bases and J by 6 bases, with 12 bases between the two germline ends.

The V call is TRBV5-1, the J call TRBJ2-1; 11 bases fit TRBD2. This CDR3 has 17 amino acids. In germline, CDR1 is SGHRS, CDR2 YFSETQ. V dropped 0 bases and J dropped 1; count of bases not matched to a gene: 3. DNA of the CDR3: TGCGCCAGCAGCTTGGATGGGACTAGCGGTTCCTACAATGAGCAGTTCTTC. Translation gives CASSLDGTSGSYNEQFF.

This clone has only one observation. CDR3 protein: CASKEAGGGYTF. The CDR3 nucleotides are TGTGCCAGCAAGGAGGCGGGTGGTGGCTACACCTTC. The chain combines TRBV6-1 with TRBJ1-2; D gene unclear. The CDR3 extends over 12 amino acids. The germline V and J ends were trimmed by 7 bases and 7 bases, with 13 bases remaining between them. The V gene's germline CDR1 is MNHNS and CDR2 SASEGT.

The chain combines TRBV27 with TRBJ2-1, with 8 bases fitting TRBD1. Germline loops: CDR1 MNHEY, CDR2 SMNVEV (reference sequence). With V trimmed by 2 bases and J by 6 bases, 3 bases remained unmatched. This CDR3 is built from 14 residues. The CDR3 coding sequence is TGTGCCAGCAGTTTACCCGGGACAGGCAATGAGCAGTTCTTC. Protein: CASSLPGTGNEQFF.

The CDR3 sequence is CASTRTGETQYF. DNA for the CDR3: TGTGCCAGCACAAGGACAGGGGAGACCCAGTACTTC. V and J are TRBV7-9 and TRBJ2-5; 8 bases line up with TRBD1. Germline V gene data show CDR1 as SEHNR and CDR2 as FQNEAQ (reference sequence). The J segment lost 5 bases and the V segment lost 7 bases, leaving 3 bases of the junction unmatched. This CDR3 contains 12 residues.

This clone was found once. The chain uses TRBV10-3 and TRBJ2-2, with D hard to call. Germline V CDR1 and CDR2: ENHRY, SYGVKD. V lost 6 bases to trimming and J lost 2 bases, with 13 bases between them. CDR3 length: 15 amino acids. CDR3 sequence (DNA): TGTGCCATCAGATCAACAGCTACAAACACCGGGGAGCTGTTTTTT. Its translation is CAIRSTATNTGELFF.

This sequence joins TRBV7-9 and TRBJ1-1; D gene unclear. Deletions cut 1 base from V and 4 bases from J, with 10 bases between. The length of the CDR3 is 14 residues. The germline V gene encodes CDR1 SEHNR and CDR2 FQNEAQ (reference sequence). In nucleotides, the CDR3 is TGTGCCAGCAGCTTAGGAGGGATAGGCACTGAAGCTTTCTTT. It encodes CASSLGGIGTEAFF.

The chain links TRBV9 to TRBJ1-4; weak D call: TRBD1 (6 bases). Germline CDR1 SGDLS, CDR2 YYNGEE. V gave up 2 bases and J gave up 10 bases, with 18 bases separating them. The CDR3 has 15 residues. The CDR3 DNA follows: TGTGCCAGCAGCGTCGACGACAGGAGCGCCAGAAAACTGTTTTTT. Amino acids: CASSVDDRSARKLFF.

With respect to this clone: This sample includes further DNA sequences coding for the same CDR3. CDR3 coding DNA: TGTGCCAGCAGCGTAGCTCCTCATGGCTACACCTTC. Protein product: CASSVAPHGYTF. The chain has TRBV9 and TRBJ1-2, with D unclear. This CDR3 contains 12 residues. V was shortened by 0 bases and J by 6 bases, with 6 bases between the two germline ends. From germline, CDR1 is SGDLS and CDR2 YYNGEE.

Concerning this clone itself: The same CDR3 arises from other DNA sequences in this sample as well. The gene calls are TRBV28 and TRBJ1-5; D uncertain. CDR1 is MDHEN, CDR2 SYDVKM, per germline. The CDR3 sequence is 14 residues long. Between the trimmed V and J ends, which lost 6 bases and 7 bases, there was a span of 16 bases. The CDR3 is CASSPVRGDQPQHF. DNA of the CDR3: TGTGCCAGCAGCCCGGTCCGAGGTGACCAGCCCCAGCATTTT.

The gene calls are TRBV10-3 and TRBJ1-1; D uncertain. V lost 0 bases to trimming and J lost 0 bases, with 17 bases between them. Germline V gene sequence: CDR1 ENHRY, CDR2 SYGVKD. The CDR3 runs 18 residues. CDR3 sequence (DNA): TGTGCCATCAGTGAGTCGCACTCGGTGAAGTACCTGAACACTGAAGCTTTCTTT. Encoded protein: CAISESHSVKYLNTEAFF.

About this clone itself: Other DNA variants within this sample encode the same CDR3. The chain carries TRBV7-3 and TRBJ2-1, with 7 bases lining up with TRBD2. Germline trimming cut 3 bases from V and 2 bases from J; bases unmatched to any gene: 1. The length of the CDR3 is 14 residues. CDR1 and CDR2 from the germline V gene are SGHTA and FQGTGA. CDR3 coding DNA: TGTGCCAGCAGCTTGGGACTAACCTACAATGAGCAGTTCTTC. Residues: CASSLGLTYNEQFF.

As concerns this clone: Other DNA sequences of this sample code for an identical CDR3. The chain links TRBV29-1 to TRBJ2-3, with 10 nucleotides matching TRBD2. Trimming removed 6 bases from V and 1 base from J; junction bases left unmatched: 7. The CDR3 runs to 15 residues. Germline V CDR1 and CDR2: SQVTM, ANQGSEA. CDR3 sequence: CSVVRTSGRTDTQYF. Here the CDR3 DNA reads TGCAGCGTGGTGCGGACTAGCGGCCGCACAGATACGCAGTATTTT.

The DNA for the CDR3 is TGCAGCGTTGAAAAATGGGAACTAGCGCTGAACAATGAGCAGTTCTTC. Protein: CSVEKWELALNNEQFF. J is TRBJ2-1 and V is TRBV29-1; 7 bases match TRBD2. Germline CDR1 and CDR2: SQVTM and ANQGSEA. After removal of 2 bases from V and 5 bases from J, the junction contained 12 bases not matched to a gene. The CDR3 runs 16 residues.

The chain combines TRBV4-2 with TRBJ2-7; 9 bases fit TRBD2. The V gene's germline CDR1 is LGHNA and CDR2 YNFKEQ. The CDR3 spans 16 residues. V lost 3 bases, J lost 4 bases, and 10 bases stayed unmatched. The CDR3 coding sequence is TGTGCCAGCAGCCAGGACCTAGCGGGACGGCTATACGAGCAGTACTTC. Amino acids: CASSQDLAGRLYEQYF.

V is TRBV9 and J is TRBJ2-3; 14 nucleotides agree with TRBD2. The CDR3 covers 17 residues. The germline CDR1 and CDR2 sequences are SGDLS and YYNGEE. V trimming: 3 bases; J trimming: 0 bases; junction bases outside the gene matches: 3. The CDR3 loop reads CASSGRLAGGSTDTQYF. CDR3 sequence (DNA): TGTGCCAGCAGCGGGCGACTAGCGGGGGGGAGCACAGATACGCAGTATTTT.

The genes are TRBV27 and TRBJ2-7, with D possibly TRBD2 on 5 matching bases. The CDR3 covers 12 residues. Germline CDR1 reads MNHEY; CDR2 reads SMNVEV (reference sequence). Trimming pared 2 bases from V and 12 bases from J, leaving 14 bases between. The CDR3 here is CASSLGPRELYF. The CDR3 region has the DNA TGTGCCAGCAGTTTAGGGCCGAGGGAGTTGTACTTC.

This clone was observed a single time. The chain links TRBV7-9 to TRBJ2-5; possibly TRBD1 or TRBD2 for D (5 bases each). CDR3 length: 16 amino acids. Germline CDR1 reads SEHNR; CDR2 reads FQNEAQ (reference sequence). Trimming took off 4 bases at V and 1 base at J, with 16 bases between the two ends. The CDR3, as DNA: TGTGCCAGCAGCTCCGAGGGGTACAGCCTCCAAGAGACCCAGTACTTC. The encoded protein is CASSSEGYSLQETQYF.

This chain uses TRBV13 with TRBJ2-7; a possible D gene is TRBD1 (5 bases). The ends were cut back, 5 bases at V and 0 bases at J, with 17 bases in the middle. Germline V gene sequence: CDR1 PRHDT, CDR2 FYEKMQ (reference sequence). This CDR3 comprises 16 residues. The CDR3 DNA is TGTGCCAGCAGCGCCCTACAGGCAACCCTCTCCTACGAGCAGTACTTC. Encoded protein: CASSALQATLSYEQYF.

This chain connects TRBV28 to TRBJ2-7, with a tentative D call TRBD1 (5 bases). V was clipped by 3 bases and J by 4 bases, with 13 bases between them. CDR3 length: 14 amino acids. The V gene's germline CDR1 is MDHEN and CDR2 SYDVKM. CDR3 sequence reads: CASSFRVELYEQYF. The CDR3 DNA reads TGTGCCAGCAGTTTCAGGGTGGAATTGTACGAGCAGTACTTC.

On this clone itself: The sample carries other DNA sequences with the same CDR3. The chain uses TRBV28 and TRBJ2-4, with TRBD2 as a possible D gene (5 bases). The CDR3 totals 15 residues. V shed 5 bases and J shed 1 base, with 12 bases lying between them. Germline V CDR1 and CDR2: MDHEN, SYDVKM. The CDR3 sequence: CASSPRGRAKNIQYF. DNA for the CDR3: TGTGCCAGCAGTCCCCGGGGTAGGGCCAAAAACATTCAGTACTTC. The full variable domain, its missing parts supplied by reference TRBV28 and TRBJ2-4, is DVKVTQSSRYLVKRTGEKVFLECVQDMDHENMFWYRQDPGLGLRLIYFSYDVKMKEKGDIPEGYSVSREKKERFSLILESASTNQTSMYLCASSPRGRAKNIQYFGAGTRLSVL.